This T cell receptor beta chain was observed in a study of CD8+ T cells in alopecia areata. The sequencing template was cDNA reverse transcribed from extracted RNA. Profiling relied on immunoSEQ multiplex PCR, and the TCRdb table lists in-frame clones only, not all of them. Counted here are under 200,000 clones, around three fifths occurring once; the ten biggest clones make up about 14%. Study-wide results and caveats: Lesional scalp displayed greater clonality than normal scalp, most notably in alopecia totalis/universalis.

The treatment is: oral pan-JAK inhibitor, 5-10 mg twice daily. Isolation of CD4+ and CD8+ T cells from PBMCs was achieved by sorting. Details on this clone: Antigen specificity is unknown.

The sample was CD4+ T cells sorted from blood, taken at week 24, from a patient treated with tofacitinib. The clonotype comes from a human donor with alopecia areata.

This chain's CDR3 is CAWGGNNQPQHF. The CDR3 DNA reads TGTGCTTGGGGGGGCAACAATCAGCCCCAGCATTTT. This chain links TRBV30 with TRBJ1-5; D perhaps matches TRBD1 (6 bases). The CDR3 is 12 residues long. Per the germline V gene, CDR1 is GTSNPN and CDR2 is SVGIG (reference sequence).